Listed below are T cell receptor beta chains from one sample, sequenced in a study of blood T cell repertoires in COVID-19. TCRdb's copy holds only in-frame clones and misses some; the assay was immunoSEQ multiplex PCR. This sample carries roughly 100,000 clones, 88% of them seen once, and the ten largest clones take about 3%. Input material: peripheral blood. The receptors were gathered from a human donor in a cohort sampled during active COVID-19. CDR3s include the opening cysteine and the closing phenylalanine or tryptophan. Each record gives: V gene, CDR3 length, J gene, clone size, D gene, CDR3 protein, CDR3 DNA. The D gene is left open where the match is weak. Only part of the rows carry a size: once, few, many, or a class if the clone is expanded.

>TRBV18|14|TRBJ2-5|NA|TRBD1
CASSPGQAKETQYF
TGTGCCAGCTCACCGGGACAGGCAAAAGAGACCCAGTACTTC
>TRBV7-6|14|TRBJ2-3|NA|NA
CASSLTYRTDTQYF
TGTGCCAGCAGCTTAACTTACAGGACAGATACGCAGTATTTT
>TRBV6-5|14|TRBJ2-2|NA|TRBD2
CASTSAGDTGELFF
TGTGCCAGCACCTCGGCGGGGGACACCGGGGAGCTGTTTTTT
>TRBV18|17|TRBJ2-1|NA|NA
CASSPLGAGRTYNEQFF
TGTGCCAGCTCACCCCTCGGAGCGGGTCGTACCTACAATGAGCAGTTCTTC
>TRBV10-2|16|TRBJ1-2|NA|NA
CASTLVGDVSVIGYTF
TGCGCCAGCACCCTGGTAGGGGATGTATCAGTTATTGGCTACACCTTC
>TRBV13|16|TRBJ2-4|NA|TRBD1
CASSLGTGGIQNIQYF
TGTGCCAGCAGCCTCGGGACAGGGGGCATCCAAAACATTCAGTACTTC
>TRBV3-1/TRBV3-2|16|TRBJ2-2|NA|NA
CASSQDSGSNTGELFF
TGTGCCAGCAGCCAAGATTCGGGGTCGAACACCGGGGAGCTGTTTTTT
>TRBV30|14|TRBJ2-7|NA|TRBD1
CAWSPGTGGNEQYF
TGTGCCTGGAGTCCCGGGACAGGGGGCAACGAGCAGTACTTC
>TRBV19|13|TRBJ1-4|NA|NA
CASSIALDEKLFF
TGTGCCAGTAGTATAGCCCTCGATGAAAAACTGTTTTTT
>TRBV11-3|13|TRBJ2-5|NA|TRBD1
CASSLAGGETQYF
TGTGCCAGCAGCTTAGCAGGGGGAGAGACCCAGTACTTC
>TRBV5-8|12|TRBJ1-1|once|NA
CASSRAGAEAFF
TGTGCCAGCAGCCGCGCGGGGGCCGAAGCTTTCTTT
>TRBV28|15|TRBJ1-1|NA|NA
CASSSPRTVNTEAFF
TGTGCCAGCAGTTCGCCCCGGACAGTGAACACTGAAGCTTTCTTT
>TRBV7-6|14|TRBJ1-2|NA|TRBD1
CASSSRQGSYGYTF
TGTGCCAGCAGCTCAAGACAGGGATCCTATGGCTACACCTTC
>TRBV19|17|TRBJ2-5|once|NA
CAGAQGKTGPPQETQYF
TGTGCCGGGGCACAGGGTAAGACGGGGCCCCCCCAAGAGACCCAGTACTTC
>TRBV25-1|14|TRBJ2-5|NA|TRBD2
CASSDHLAGETQYF
TGTGCCAGCAGTGACCATCTAGCGGGAGAGACCCAGTACTTC
>TRBV7-6|16|TRBJ1-1|NA|TRBD1
CASSPRGGLGGTEAFF
TGTGCCAGCAGCCCCAGAGGGGGCCTCGGAGGCACTGAAGCTTTCTTT
>TRBV29-1|14|TRBJ1-4|NA|NA
CSVESAGEYEKLFF
TGCAGCGTTGAATCGGCAGGGGAATATGAAAAACTGTTTTTT
>TRBV28|16|TRBJ1-2|NA|NA
CASSLAQHASRYGYTF
TGTGCCAGCAGTTTGGCCCAACACGCTTCGAGGTATGGCTACACCTTC
>TRBV6-1|18|TRBJ1-5|NA|NA
CASSESIRALLSNQPQHF
TGTGCCAGCAGTGAATCAATTCGCGCCCTACTTAGCAATCAGCCCCAGCATTTT
>TRBV5-1|13|TRBJ1-1|NA|NA
CASSVTVNTEAFF
TGCGCCAGCAGCGTGACAGTGAACACTGAAGCTTTCTTT
>TRBV5-4|15|TRBJ1-1|few|NA
CASSFSAVRNTEAFF
TGTGCCAGCAGCTTTAGCGCCGTACGGAACACTGAAGCTTTCTTT
>TRBV5-1|14|TRBJ2-1|NA|NA
CASSLSAGNNEQFF
TGCGCCAGCAGCTTGTCCGCGGGGAACAATGAGCAGTTCTTC
>TRBV11-2|13|TRBJ2-7|once|NA
CASSLMQGHEQYF
TGTGCCAGCAGCTTAATGCAGGGGCATGAGCAGTACTTC
>TRBV11-2|15|TRBJ2-5|NA|TRBD2
CASTLGGIGQETQYF
TGTGCCAGCACCTTGGGAGGGATCGGCCAAGAGACCCAGTACTTC
>TRBV9|14|TRBJ2-7|NA|TRBD2
CASSDGGSFSEQYF
TGTGCCAGCAGCGATGGCGGGAGCTTTTCCGAGCAGTACTTC
>TRBV27|15|TRBJ1-1|NA|NA
CASRTGTFKDTEAFF
TGTGCCAGCAGGACGGGGACATTCAAAGACACTGAAGCTTTCTTT